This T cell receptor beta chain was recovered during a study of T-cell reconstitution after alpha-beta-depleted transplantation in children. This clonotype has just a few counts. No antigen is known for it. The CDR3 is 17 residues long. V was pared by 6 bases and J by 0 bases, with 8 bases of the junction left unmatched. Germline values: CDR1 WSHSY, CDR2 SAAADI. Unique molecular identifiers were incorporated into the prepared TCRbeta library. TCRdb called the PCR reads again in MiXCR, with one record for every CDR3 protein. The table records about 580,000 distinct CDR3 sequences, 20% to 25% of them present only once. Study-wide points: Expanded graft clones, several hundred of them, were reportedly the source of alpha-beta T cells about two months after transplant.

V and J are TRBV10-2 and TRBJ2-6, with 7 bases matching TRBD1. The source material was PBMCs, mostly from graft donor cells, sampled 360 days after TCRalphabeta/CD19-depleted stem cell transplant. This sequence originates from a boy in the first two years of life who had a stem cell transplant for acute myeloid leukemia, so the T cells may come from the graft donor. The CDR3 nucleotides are TGCGCCAGCAGCGAAAGACAGGGCATCTCTGGGGCCAACGTCCTGACTTTC. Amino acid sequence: CASSERQGISGANVLTF.